These 8 T cell receptor beta chains were sequenced from one sample in a study of identical twins. MiXCR, applied by TCRdb to the 5' RACE reads, yields one record per CDR3 protein. The data hold nearly 900,000 distinct CDR3 sequences, with over 9% observed a single time. The same sample was also used in a study of yellow fever vaccine responses in identical twins.

Sequenced input: PBMCs. The receptors were sampled from a young woman in good health.

V usage is TRBV18 and J usage is TRBJ2-6; D perhaps matches TRBD2 (5 bases). Germline CDR1 and CDR2: KGHSH and LQKENI. The length of the CDR3 is 14 residues. Trimming took off 5 bases at V and 4 bases at J, with 9 bases between the two ends. The CDR3 here is CASSKEVGANVLTF. In DNA form, the CDR3 reads TGTGCCAGCTCAAAGGAGGTGGGGGCCAACGTCCTGACTTTC.

Only a few counts were recorded for this clonotype. The rearrangement links TRBV27 to TRBJ1-1, with D tentatively TRBD1 (5 bases). Trimming pared 1 base from V and 0 bases from J, leaving 9 bases between. Germline V gives CDR1 MNHEY, CDR2 SMNVEV (reference sequence). CDR3 length: 15 residues. Here the CDR3 reads CASSLYGTVNTEAFF. In DNA, the CDR3 is TGTGCCAGCAGTTTATATGGGACGGTGAACACTGAAGCTTTCTTT.

This clonotype was detected ten times or more. The V and J genes are TRBV12-3 or TRBV12-4 and TRBJ1-5, with 8 bases identical to TRBD1. This CDR3 is 15 amino acids long. V shed 5 bases, J shed 1 base, and the junction held 4 bases outside the gene matches. Written as DNA, the CDR3 is TGTGCCAGCAGTACCAGGGGGCCGAGCAATCAGCCCCAGCATTTT. This gives the protein CASSTRGPSNQPQHF.

Concerning this clonotype itself: This clone may be a read error of a much larger clone one base away. This sequence joins TRBV7-3 and TRBJ2-1; D might be TRBD2 (6 bases). Germline assignment: CDR1 SGHTA and CDR2 FQGTGA. CDR3 size: 16 residues. Trimming left V 0 bases short and J 5 bases short, with 14 bases between. In nucleotides, the CDR3 is TGTGCCAGCAGCTTAACGGGTGGCGGGGTACACAATGAGCAGTTCTTC. This encodes CASSLTGGGVHNEQFF.

This clonotype was detected ten times or more. The genes are TRBV20-1 and TRBJ1-2; D is uncertain. Trimming removed 3 bases from V and 2 bases from J, with 4 bases in between. This CDR3 spans 11 amino acids. Per the germline V gene, CDR1 is DFQATT and CDR2 is SNEGSKA (reference sequence). CDR3 protein: CSASPNYGYTF. CDR3 nucleotides: TGCAGTGCTAGTCCCAACTATGGCTACACCTTC.

CDR3: CASSHWRRRDVNTGELFF. The CDR3 bases are TGCGCCAGCAGTCACTGGCGAAGGCGGGACGTGAACACCGGGGAGCTGTTTTTT. The V call is TRBV23-1, the J call TRBJ2-2, with a tentative D call TRBD2 (6 bases). TRBV23-1 counts as an open reading frame of uncertain function. Trimming removed 3 bases from V and 1 base from J, with 18 bases in between. There are 18 residues in the CDR3.

V usage is TRBV20-1 and J usage is TRBJ2-2, with D hard to call. The CDR3 has 14 residues. V was trimmed by 2 bases and J by 7 bases, leaving 14 bases between them. Germline V CDR1 and CDR2: DFQATT, SNEGSKA (reference sequence). CDR3 bases: TGCAGTGCTAGACTCGGACGAAACTTCGGGGAGCTGTTTTTT. Its protein product is CSARLGRNFGELFF.

The rearrangement uses TRBV20-1 and TRBJ2-7, with D perhaps being TRBD1 or TRBD2 (6 bases each). CDR1 and CDR2 (germline): DFQATT, SNEGSKA (reference sequence). Trimming stripped 5 bases from V and 3 bases from J, with 14 bases between. This CDR3 has 13 residues. CDR3 amino acids: CSAPAGQFYEQYF. The CDR3 DNA reads TGCAGTGCTCCGGCGGGACAATTCTACGAGCAGTACTTC.